These T cell receptor beta chains were read from a single sample in a study of T-cell reconstitution after alpha-beta-depleted transplantation in children. TCRdb itself ran the PCR reads through MiXCR, one entry per CDR3 protein. Altogether 580,000 or so distinct CDR3 sequences are present, 20% to 25% being singletons, with the ten largest covering less than 15%. The input for sequencing was PBMCs, mostly from graft donor cells, taken 360 days after TCRalphabeta/CD19-depleted stem cell transplant. The receptors here all came from a boy under two years old who had a stem cell transplant for acute myeloid leukemia, so the T cells may come from the graft donor. Each CDR3 is given without its conserved first and last residue. Fields, in order: clone size, J gene, V gene, CDR3 protein. Some rows have no size entry. The others give once, few or many, or a class for an expanded clone.

abundance: many
j_gene: TRBJ2-4
v_gene: TRBV5-1
CDR3aa: ASSLPSVPRIQY

abundance: few
j_gene: TRBJ1-3
v_gene: TRBV7-9
CDR3aa: ASSSAGVRQRNTIY

abundance: many
j_gene: TRBJ2-1
v_gene: TRBV10-3
CDR3aa: AISESPGAAYNEQF

abundance: .
j_gene: TRBJ2-4
v_gene: TRBV28
CDR3aa: ASSLWSRNIQY

abundance: .
j_gene: TRBJ2-7
v_gene: TRBV27
CDR3aa: ASGPGTYYYEQY

abundance: few
j_gene: TRBJ2-7
v_gene: TRBV5-1
CDR3aa: ASSFNRGLPSYEQY

abundance: few
j_gene: TRBJ2-1
v_gene: TRBV3-1
CDR3aa: ASSRDSGEQF

abundance: few
j_gene: TRBJ2-4
v_gene: TRBV20-1
CDR3aa: SAKLGGEDEY

abundance: many
j_gene: TRBJ2-5
v_gene: TRBV14
CDR3aa: ASSQVWANAAETQY

abundance: .
j_gene: TRBJ2-3
v_gene: TRBV27
CDR3aa: ASSFNGQGTDTQY

abundance: .
j_gene: TRBJ2-3
v_gene: TRBV28
CDR3aa: ASIRGGGSTDTQY

abundance: few
j_gene: TRBJ2-5
v_gene: TRBV20-1
CDR3aa: SAHWGGLGHQETQY

abundance: few
j_gene: TRBJ2-7
v_gene: TRBV12-3/TRBV12-4
CDR3aa: ASSPMEQGLRAEQY

abundance: .
j_gene: TRBJ2-7
v_gene: TRBV2
CDR3aa: ASSGNIGSYEQY

abundance: .
j_gene: TRBJ2-1
v_gene: TRBV6-2/TRBV6-3
CDR3aa: ASKRDGEQF

abundance: .
j_gene: TRBJ2-1
v_gene: TRBV6-2/TRBV6-3
CDR3aa: ASSYRLGVMGYNEQF

abundance: .
j_gene: TRBJ2-6
v_gene: TRBV7-9
CDR3aa: ASSLAIRGANVLT

abundance: few
j_gene: TRBJ2-7
v_gene: TRBV6-6
CDR3aa: ASSYRVWGEQY

abundance: .
j_gene: TRBJ2-3
v_gene: TRBV13
CDR3aa: ASSRMTSGRTDTQY

abundance: once
j_gene: TRBJ2-3
v_gene: TRBV7-9
CDR3aa: ASSLGGQGASTDTQY

abundance: many
j_gene: TRBJ2-3
v_gene: TRBV14
CDR3aa: ASSPLGLAARTDTQY

abundance: many
j_gene: TRBJ2-3
v_gene: TRBV20-1
CDR3aa: SARDSSRSTDTQY

abundance: .
j_gene: TRBJ2-7
v_gene: TRBV7-9
CDR3aa: ASSTTVYEQY

abundance: .
j_gene: TRBJ1-2
v_gene: TRBV20-1
CDR3aa: SARESGGTTLNWNYGYT

abundance: .
j_gene: TRBJ1-2
v_gene: TRBV27
CDR3aa: ASSLARENGYT

abundance: .
j_gene: TRBJ1-2
v_gene: TRBV29-1
CDR3aa: SVRKAGNGNGYT

abundance: few
j_gene: TRBJ1-6
v_gene: TRBV7-6
CDR3aa: ASSPQRANSPLH

abundance: many
j_gene: TRBJ2-3
v_gene: TRBV6-5
CDR3aa: ASSYGARGADTQY

abundance: few
j_gene: TRBJ1-6
v_gene: TRBV12-3/TRBV12-4
CDR3aa: ASSFAVEGSPLH

abundance: many
j_gene: TRBJ2-6
v_gene: TRBV12-3/TRBV12-4
CDR3aa: ASAQGANVLT

abundance: many
j_gene: TRBJ1-1
v_gene: TRBV5-1
CDR3aa: ASNPDGYTEAF

abundance: .
j_gene: TRBJ2-3
v_gene: TRBV20-1
CDR3aa: SAHITTDTDTQY

abundance: .
j_gene: TRBJ1-6
v_gene: TRBV6-2/TRBV6-3
CDR3aa: ASSSSSSYNSPLH

abundance: many
j_gene: TRBJ2-1
v_gene: TRBV20-1
CDR3aa: SASSSYNEQL

abundance: .
j_gene: TRBJ1-2
v_gene: TRBV29-1
CDR3aa: SVAADRGTGYT

abundance: few
j_gene: TRBJ2-7
v_gene: TRBV27
CDR3aa: ASSLGWSSYEQY

abundance: many
j_gene: TRBJ2-5
v_gene: TRBV12-3/TRBV12-4
CDR3aa: ASSLWGTDGLQETQY

abundance: .
j_gene: TRBJ2-7
v_gene: TRBV7-2
CDR3aa: ASSPTSGTGPYEQY

abundance: few
j_gene: TRBJ1-3
v_gene: TRBV12-3/TRBV12-4
CDR3aa: ASSLALGQGANTIY

abundance: many
j_gene: TRBJ2-7
v_gene: TRBV12-3/TRBV12-4
CDR3aa: ASSLGRSSGSYEQY

abundance: .
j_gene: TRBJ2-3
v_gene: TRBV20-1
CDR3aa: SVSAYRGGVDTQY

abundance: many
j_gene: TRBJ2-3
v_gene: TRBV28
CDR3aa: ASSLPEEGRASTDTQY

abundance: many
j_gene: TRBJ1-1
v_gene: TRBV12-3/TRBV12-4
CDR3aa: ASSLEGGRTEAF

abundance: .
j_gene: TRBJ2-5
v_gene: TRBV4-2
CDR3aa: ARGRRRPSSRTQY

abundance: few
j_gene: TRBJ2-1
v_gene: TRBV7-7
CDR3aa: ASSLVVGRPGLANEQF

abundance: .
j_gene: TRBJ1-2
v_gene: TRBV5-1
CDR3aa: ASSPETGYGYT

abundance: many
j_gene: TRBJ2-7
v_gene: TRBV10-3
CDR3aa: AISESDRGYEQY

abundance: many
j_gene: TRBJ2-5
v_gene: TRBV5-1
CDR3aa: ASNRDSQETQY

abundance: many
j_gene: TRBJ2-7
v_gene: TRBV29-1
CDR3aa: SVTSGGLEQY

abundance: .
j_gene: TRBJ2-5
v_gene: TRBV20-1
CDR3aa: SARTSGLFQETQY

abundance: .
j_gene: TRBJ2-3
v_gene: TRBV6-5
CDR3aa: ASSYSFAGGPTDTQY

abundance: .
j_gene: TRBJ2-3
v_gene: TRBV12-3/TRBV12-4
CDR3aa: ASSLWPSTDTQY

abundance: .
j_gene: TRBJ1-4
v_gene: TRBV4-1
CDR3aa: ASSQETKLF

abundance: .
j_gene: TRBJ1-1
v_gene: TRBV6-1
CDR3aa: ASRRDSLNTEAF

abundance: .
j_gene: TRBJ2-2
v_gene: TRBV29-1
CDR3aa: SADGGGTGELF

abundance: .
j_gene: TRBJ2-3
v_gene: TRBV7-2
CDR3aa: ASSLGYGGGATSTDTQY

abundance: many
j_gene: TRBJ1-2
v_gene: TRBV20-1
CDR3aa: SASGGTGKIGYT